This T cell receptor (beta chain) comes out of a study of shared clonotypes between healthy human individuals. Study results and caveats: Naive subsets, compared against memory subsets, generally had larger estimated richness values. Clonotype sharing among donors was thought likely to change with sequencing depth. Naive CD4 clonotypes were shared across a handful of donors at 4.5% to 6.5%.

Template for every sorted-subset replicate PCR totaled 200 to 250 ng DNA, some 30,000 T cell genomes. TCRdb's copy holds only in-frame clones and misses some; the assay was immunoSEQ multiplex PCR. Of 2 million to 2.5 million clones listed, 90% to 95% were seen once; the top ten hold roughly 1.7%. Naive CD8 cells lacked CD45RO and underwent positive selection for CCR7, leaving out terminally differentiated effector memory CD45RA+ cells. The V segment lost 5 bases and the J segment 7 bases; nucleotides outside the gene matches: 0. CDR1 and CDR2 (germline): PRHDT, FYEKMQ (reference sequence). The CDR3 spans 12 residues. A note on this clone: Its antigen is not known.

The rearrangement uses TRBV13 and TRBJ2-2, with 8 bases aligning to TRBD1. The source is a man younger than 35 in good health. Some clones in this sample may be carry-over from other donors' samples. The sequenced material came from naive CD8+ T cells from PBMCs. The CDR3 DNA sequence: TGTGCCAGCAGCGGACAGGGCGGGGAGCTGTTTTTT. It specifies CASSGQGGELFF.